The 29 T cell receptor beta chains below all came from one sample that was sequenced in a study of response to subunit inactivated influenza vaccine. One entry per CDR3 protein results from TCRdb running MiXCR on the RT-PCR reads. The table records more than 450,000 distinct CDR3 sequences, 10% to 15% of them present only once. Here the sequenced sample was PBMCs from blood, taken on the day of vaccination. Receptor source: a man between 50 and 59 years old who received an inactivated influenza vaccine.

The rearrangement links TRBV6-2 or TRBV6-3 to TRBJ2-7; 9 bases fit TRBD1. The trim removed 10 bases at V and 6 bases at J, leaving 4 bases unmatched. CDR3 length: 11 residues. Germline loops: CDR1 MNHEY, CDR2 SVGEGT. The CDR3 sequence is CATRTGVEQYF. DNA of the CDR3: TGTGCCACCCGGACAGGGGTCGAGCAGTACTTC.

The chain is built from TRBV5-1 and TRBJ2-2, with D hard to call. With 1 base removed from V and 7 bases from J, the gap between germline ends came to 8 bases. The CDR3 has 13 residues. The V gene's germline CDR1 is SGHRS and CDR2 YFSETQ. The CDR3 is CASSLQADGELFF. As DNA, the CDR3 is TGCGCCAGCAGCTTGCAGGCCGACGGGGAGCTGTTTTTT.

The table lists this clonotype with a few counts. This chain links TRBV14 with TRBJ2-1; TRBD1 is a possible D gene (5 bases). Germline V gene lookup returns CDR1 SGHDN and CDR2 FVKESK. Trimming took off 0 bases at V and 6 bases at J, with 9 bases between the two ends. The CDR3 consists of 14 residues. CDR3 loop: CASSQDVGVNEQFF. The CDR3 bases are TGTGCCAGCAGCCAAGATGTAGGGGTCAATGAGCAGTTCTTC.

This clonotype appeared a few times. The chain employs TRBV6-1 and TRBJ1-2; perhaps TRBD1 as D (5 bases). The CDR3 is 14 amino acids. The V and J ends lost 11 bases and 2 bases respectively, with 18 bases between them. Germline V gene data show CDR1 as MNHNS and CDR2 as SASEGT. The CDR3 is CAGLPGDGNYGYTF. The CDR3 DNA sequence: TGTGCCGGCCTTCCCGGGGACGGGAACTATGGCTACACCTTC.

This clonotype has a handful of counts. V is TRBV11-2 and J is TRBJ2-2; D gene uncertain. The CDR3 length is 15 residues. V shed 6 bases and J shed 7 bases, with 18 bases lying between them. CDR1 is SGHAT and CDR2 is FQNNGV in the germline V gene. CDR3 sequence: CASSYHAVVVGELFF. CDR3 coding DNA: TGTGCCAGCAGTTATCATGCCGTCGTAGTCGGGGAGCTGTTTTTT.

The sample holds a few counts of this clonotype. This chain joins TRBV10-3 and TRBJ2-1, with 8 positions matching TRBD2. Germline CDR1 ENHRY, CDR2 SYGVKD. The CDR3 consists of 16 residues. J lost 0 bases, V lost 4 bases, and 5 bases had no gene match. The CDR3 DNA sequence: TGTGCCATCAGTGCGACTAGCGCCAGCTCCTACAATGAGCAGTTCTTC. The encoded protein is CAISATSASSYNEQFF.

This clonotype was seen a handful of times. The rearrangement uses TRBV19 and TRBJ2-3; D not certain. CDR1 and CDR2 from the germline V gene are LNHDA and SQIVND (reference sequence). This CDR3 region has 14 residues. V lost 6 bases and J 1 base, leaving 11 bases between the germline ends. The CDR3 loop is CASRSQERTDTQYF. The CDR3 nucleotides are TGTGCCAGTAGGTCCCAAGAACGCACAGATACGCAGTATTTT.

This clonotype occurred a few times. The chain couples TRBV6-2 or TRBV6-3 to TRBJ2-2, with D unresolved. The V end lost 2 bases, the J end lost 6 bases, and 10 bases lay between the germline ends. Germline-derived CDR1 and CDR2 are MNHEY and SVGEGT. This CDR3 contains 14 residues. The CDR3 protein is CASSYIGSSGELFF. The CDR3 bases are TGTGCCAGCAGTTACATAGGCAGCTCCGGGGAGCTGTTTTTT.

This clonotype was seen many times. The V call is TRBV3-1, the J call TRBJ2-5; D is undetermined. The CDR3 is 13 residues long. Trimming pared 4 bases from V and 0 bases from J, leaving 6 bases between. Per germline, CDR1 LGHDT and CDR2 YNNKEL (reference sequence). The CDR3 DNA reads as TGTGCCAGCAGCCGGGGAAACCAAGAGACCCAGTACTTC. The encoded protein is CASSRGNQETQYF.

This clonotype has ten or more counts. The chain links TRBV20-1 to TRBJ1-1; D might be TRBD1 (6 bases). With 6 bases removed from V and 0 bases from J, the gap between germline ends came to 14 bases. The CDR3 sequence is 14 residues long. CDR1 and CDR2 (germline): DFQATT, SNEGSKA (reference sequence). The CDR3 here is CSAERQELNTEAFF. Written as DNA, the CDR3 is TGCAGTGCCGAGAGACAGGAGTTGAACACTGAAGCTTTCTTT.

The gene calls are TRBV19 and TRBJ1-5; D ambiguous. The CDR3 extends over 14 amino acids. Germline-derived CDR1 and CDR2 are LNHDA and SQIVND (reference sequence). Trimming pared 4 bases from V and 2 bases from J, leaving 9 bases between. The CDR3 loop is CASSSRHGNQPQHF. CDR3 in DNA: TGTGCCAGTAGTAGTCGACACGGCAATCAGCCCCAGCATTTT.

The chain uses TRBV6-1 and TRBJ2-1; D is possibly TRBD1 (6 bases). Deletions cut 2 bases from V and 4 bases from J, with 12 bases between. Germline V gene data show CDR1 as MNHNS and CDR2 as SASEGT. The CDR3 covers 15 residues. Written as DNA, the CDR3 is TGTGCCAGCAGTGAATGGGCAGGGGAATACAATGAGCAGTTCTTC. Its translation: CASSEWAGEYNEQFF.

In its sample, this clonotype was seen a few times. V is TRBV18 and J is TRBJ2-3, with 7 bases lining up with TRBD2. The CDR3 runs 16 residues. CDR1 KGHSH and CDR2 LQKENI come from the germline V gene. The V gene end was trimmed by 0 bases and the J gene end by 2 bases; junction bases not matched to a gene: 5. CDR3 region: CASSPPRTRFTDTQYF. DNA for the CDR3: TGTGCCAGCTCACCACCCCGGACTAGATTCACAGATACGCAGTATTTT.

The V gene is TRBV2, the J gene TRBJ1-6; D is ambiguous. Per the germline V gene, CDR1 is SNHLY and CDR2 is FYNNEI. V lost 10 bases and J 5 bases, leaving 12 bases between the germline ends. CDR3 length: 13 residues. CDR3 sequence (DNA): TGTGCCAACAAGGCGGTGAATAATTCACCCCTCCACTTT. Translation gives CANKAVNNSPLHF.

This chain uses TRBV9 with TRBJ2-1; 11 bases fit TRBD2. Germline trimming cut 3 bases from V and 2 bases from J; bases unmatched to any gene: 1. This CDR3 is 15 amino acids long. Germline V gives CDR1 SGDLS, CDR2 YYNGEE. CDR3 nucleotide sequence: TGTGCCAGCAGCGCGACTAGCGGGGCCTACAATGAGCAGTTCTTC. The encoded protein is CASSATSGAYNEQFF.

The table lists this clonotype with many counts. The genes are TRBV10-2 and TRBJ2-1, with 15 positions matching TRBD2. CDR3 length equals 19 residues. V shed 2 bases and J 4 bases; nucleotides not matched to a gene: 9. Germline CDR1 WSHSY, CDR2 SAAADI. The chain's CDR3 is CASSEQGLAGGPPYNEQFF. The CDR3 DNA sequence: TGCGCCAGCAGTGAGCAAGGACTAGCGGGGGGGCCACCTTACAATGAGCAGTTCTTC.

This clonotype came up many times. The chain employs TRBV12-3 or TRBV12-4 and TRBJ1-1; D is unclear. V gave up 7 bases and J gave up 0 bases, with 6 bases separating them. The CDR3 covers 12 residues. CDR3 DNA sequence: TGTGCCAGCACCGACATGAACACTGAAGCTTTCTTT. Its protein product is CASTDMNTEAFF.

The V and J genes are TRBV11-2 and TRBJ2-7, with 8 bases that match TRBD1. The CDR3 covers 15 residues. Germline-derived CDR1 and CDR2 are SGHAT and FQNNGV. The junction had 6 bases not matched to a gene; V was cut back by 2 bases and J by 3 bases. The CDR3 protein is CASSLWAGGNYEQYF. The CDR3 DNA reads TGTGCCAGCAGCTTATGGGCAGGGGGCAACTACGAGCAGTACTTC.

The chain carries TRBV6-1 and TRBJ2-5; 7 nucleotides line up with TRBD1. The CDR3 contains 14 residues. Germline V gene sequence: CDR1 MNHNS, CDR2 SASEGT. The trim removed 4 bases at V and 4 bases at J, leaving 6 bases unmatched. CDR3: CASSGQGVGETQYF. DNA of the CDR3: TGTGCCAGCAGTGGACAGGGAGTAGGAGAGACCCAGTACTTC.

This clonotype was counted many times. The chain recombines TRBV20-1 with TRBJ2-3; D call uncertain. Germline V gene data show CDR1 as DFQATT and CDR2 as SNEGSKA (reference sequence). The CDR3 covers 12 residues. V lost 5 bases to trimming and J lost 5 bases, with 11 bases between them. For the CDR3, the DNA is TGCAGTGCTGGACCCGCTGAAGATACGCAGTATTTT. Protein sequence: CSAGPAEDTQYF.

This chain connects TRBV4-3 to TRBJ2-2, with no clear D. Trimming took off 0 bases at V and 8 bases at J, with 10 bases between the two ends. The CDR3 is 14 amino acids. Germline V CDR1 and CDR2: LGHNA, YSLEER. CDR3 sequence: CASSQEASFGELFF. CDR3 DNA: TGCGCCAGCAGCCAAGAGGCTTCTTTTGGGGAGCTGTTTTTT.

This clonotype was seen more than once but under ten times. The chain couples TRBV13 to TRBJ2-1, with 9 bases identical to TRBD2. The CDR3 length is 16 residues. J gave up 5 bases and V 4 bases, and 9 bases lay outside the gene matches. CDR1 and CDR2 from the germline V gene are PRHDT and FYEKMQ (reference sequence). CDR3 bases: TGTGCCAGCAGCTCACCGGGACTAGCCCGAAACAATGAGCAGTTCTTC. Amino acids: CASSSPGLARNNEQFF.

The chain joins TRBV18 to TRBJ1-1; no reliable D call. V gave up 3 bases and J gave up 2 bases, with 4 bases separating them. In germline, CDR1 is KGHSH, CDR2 LQKENI. This CDR3 is 12 amino acids long. The CDR3 DNA reads TGTGCCAGCTCACCCACTAACACTGAAGCTTTCTTT. Translation: CASSPTNTEAFF.

The chain links TRBV15 to TRBJ1-2; D perhaps matches TRBD1 (6 bases). This CDR3 spans 15 amino acids. The germline V and J ends were trimmed by 0 bases and 6 bases, with 14 bases remaining between them. Germline CDR1 is LNHNV and CDR2 is YYDKDF (reference sequence). CDR3 nucleotides: TGTGCCACCAGCAGAGACCAACAGGGAACTAATGGCTACACCTTC. Amino acids: CATSRDQQGTNGYTF.

This clonotype has a handful of counts. CDR3 residues: CASSSQIAGGTGELFF. The CDR3 DNA follows: TGTGCCAGCAGCTCCCAGATAGCGGGAGGTACCGGGGAGCTGTTTTTT. This chain uses TRBV7-2 with TRBJ2-2; 10 bases are a match to TRBD2. The CDR3 totals 16 residues. Germline values: CDR1 SGHTA, CDR2 FQGNSA. Trimming at V came to 4 bases and at J to 5 bases, leaving 7 bases not matched to a gene.

In this sample, this clonotype turned up a few times. The chain carries TRBV7-9 and TRBJ2-1, with D possibly matching TRBD1 (6 bases). The CDR3 has 15 amino acids. CDR1 and CDR2 (germline): SEHNR, FQNEAQ (reference sequence). V lost 1 base, J lost 6 bases, and 13 bases lay in between. The CDR3 bases are TGTGCCAGCAGCTTAGTTGGGGGCAGCGGCAATGAGCAGTTCTTC. Amino acids: CASSLVGGSGNEQFF.

The chain links TRBV10-1 to TRBJ2-3; either TRBD1 or TRBD2 may supply D (5 bases each). V was clipped by 8 bases and J by 2 bases, with 20 bases between them. The CDR3 runs to 16 residues. Germline lookup yields CDR1 WNHNN and CDR2 SYGVQD (reference sequence). The CDR3 coding sequence is TGCGCCAGCCAGGGACGGTTCGGAGAATTCACAGATACGCAGTATTTT. Amino acids: CASQGRFGEFTDTQYF.

This clonotype was found a few times. The chain carries TRBV30 and TRBJ2-3; TRBD2 aligns across 13 bases. Unmatched junction bases numbered 9, after V lost 2 bases and J lost 4 bases. From germline, CDR1 is GTSNPN and CDR2 SVGIG (reference sequence). There are 17 residues in the CDR3. The CDR3 here is CAWSSRTSGGGADTQYF. The CDR3 nucleotides read TGTGCCTGGAGTTCCCGCACTAGCGGGGGGGGTGCAGATACGCAGTATTTT.

The chain uses TRBV18 and TRBJ1-2; D unresolved. V was shortened by 5 bases and J by 4 bases, with 14 bases between the two germline ends. The CDR3 loop spans 14 amino acids. CDR1 and CDR2 from the germline V gene are KGHSH and LQKENI. The CDR3 bases are TGTGCCAGCTCATCCACCAAAGCGGGCTATGGCTACACCTTC. Encoded protein: CASSSTKAGYGYTF. Full variable domain (missing parts from reference TRBV18 and TRBJ1-2): NAGVMQNPRHLVRRRGQEARLRCSPMKGHSHVYWYRQLPEEGLKFMVYLQKENIIDESGMPKERFSAEFPKEGPSILRIQQVVRGDSAAYFCASSSTKAGYGYTFGSGTRLTVV.